The clone carrying this T cell receptor beta chain was detected many times. The antigen remains unidentified. One entry per CDR3 protein, called by TCRdb with MiXCR from the reads. Found here are about 210,000 distinct CDR3 sequences, approximately 7% of them singletons; the top ten hold 5.5% to 6.5%. Per germline, CDR1 DFQATT and CDR2 SNEGSKA (reference sequence). The V gene lost 5 bases and the J gene lost 3 bases, with 10 bases spanning the gap. The CDR3 has 12 residues. This sample was included in a study of T cell repertoires in cytomegalovirus infection. Study context: Through public TCR beta signatures, both CMV infection and matching HLA type were indicated. Findings of the study overall: Cumulative frequency of public TCR beta families picked out carriers of CMV plus the relevant HLA. HLA-C-restricted CMV-specific TCR beta clonotypes were dominant in the ex vivo response.

The source is a human donor in good health (CMV status not recorded). Some clones in this sample may be carry-over from other donors' samples. The V call is TRBV20-1, the J call TRBJ1-1; D might be TRBD1 (6 bases). The sequenced material came from PBMCs. The CDR3 nucleotides are TGCAGTGCTCTCACAGGGTACACTGAAGCTTTCTTT. Amino acid sequence: CSALTGYTEAFF.